A selection of T cell receptor beta chains follows, all from one sample in a study of CD8 T cells in Susac syndrome. Via MiXCR, TCRdb re-called the immunoSEQ multiplex PCR reads, giving one row per CDR3 protein. The sample holds roughly 200,000 distinct CDR3 sequences; roughly 94% are singletons and the top ten take more than 0.08%. The source material was CD4+ T cells from PBMCs. These receptors originate from a human donor with Susac syndrome. The CDR3 runs from the conserved cysteine through the conserved F or W. Fields, in order: D gene, V gene, J gene, clone size, CDR3 length, CDR3 DNA, CDR3 protein. The D gene is left open where the match is weak. Clone size is shown for a subset of rows, as once, few, many or a class of expanded clone.

d_call: TRBD1; v_call: TRBV20-1; j_call: TRBJ1-1; clone_size: NA; cdr3_length: 16; cdr3_nt: TGCAGTGCTAGAGATCCCTGGGACAGCACAAACACTGAAGCTTTCTTT; cdr3_aa: CSARDPWDSTNTEAFF
d_call: TRBD2; v_call: TRBV7-2; j_call: TRBJ2-1; clone_size: NA; cdr3_length: 15; cdr3_nt: TGTGCCAGCAGACTAGGACTAGCGGGACCAAATGAGCAGTTCTTC; cdr3_aa: CASRLGLAGPNEQFF
d_call: NA; v_call: TRBV20-1; j_call: TRBJ2-7; clone_size: NA; cdr3_length: 15; cdr3_nt: TGCAGTGCTAGAGATAGGGGACGGGGCGGCCACGAGCAGTACTTC; cdr3_aa: CSARDRGRGGHEQYF
d_call: NA; v_call: TRBV20-1; j_call: TRBJ1-5; clone_size: NA; cdr3_length: 13; cdr3_nt: TGCAGTGCTATGACAGTTAGCAATCAGCCCCAGCATTTT; cdr3_aa: CSAMTVSNQPQHF
d_call: NA; v_call: TRBV12-3/TRBV12-4; j_call: TRBJ2-1; clone_size: NA; cdr3_length: 12; cdr3_nt: TGTGCCAGCAGCTCAAAGTACAATGAGCAGTTCTTC; cdr3_aa: CASSSKYNEQFF
d_call: NA; v_call: TRBV7-2; j_call: TRBJ2-1; clone_size: NA; cdr3_length: 13; cdr3_nt: TGTGCCAGCAGCTTAGCGCGAGCGGATGAGCAGTTCTTC; cdr3_aa: CASSLARADEQFF
d_call: NA; v_call: TRBV29-1; j_call: TRBJ2-3; clone_size: NA; cdr3_length: 12; cdr3_nt: TGCAGCGTTGACTCCGGGGCAGATACGCAGTATTTT; cdr3_aa: CSVDSGADTQYF
d_call: NA; v_call: TRBV9; j_call: TRBJ2-7; clone_size: NA; cdr3_length: 15; cdr3_nt: TGTGCCAGCAGCGTAGAAGCAGGGTCGTCGGGGGAGCAGTACTTC; cdr3_aa: CASSVEAGSSGEQYF
d_call: NA; v_call: TRBV29-1; j_call: TRBJ2-4; clone_size: NA; cdr3_length: 11; cdr3_nt: TGCAGCATCACGACTAACGTCATTCAGTACTTC; cdr3_aa: CSITTNVIQYF
d_call: NA; v_call: TRBV7-2; j_call: TRBJ1-6; clone_size: NA; cdr3_length: 16; cdr3_nt: TGTGCCAGCAGCTTAGGCACAGGGTTCTTCCTTTCACCCCTCCACTTT; cdr3_aa: CASSLGTGFFLSPLHF
d_call: NA; v_call: TRBV9; j_call: TRBJ2-1; clone_size: NA; cdr3_length: 16; cdr3_nt: TGTGCCAGCAGCGCTCCGGGACTGAAGGTCTACAATGAGCAGTTCTTC; cdr3_aa: CASSAPGLKVYNEQFF
d_call: TRBD2; v_call: TRBV9; j_call: TRBJ2-1; clone_size: NA; cdr3_length: 15; cdr3_nt: TGTGCCAGCAGCGTAGATAGCGGGAGGGAAAATGAGCAGTTCTTC; cdr3_aa: CASSVDSGRENEQFF
d_call: TRBD2; v_call: TRBV6-5; j_call: TRBJ2-7; clone_size: once; cdr3_length: 14; cdr3_nt: TGTGCCAGCAGACCTAGCGGGCCTGATTACGAGCAGTACTTC; cdr3_aa: CASRPSGPDYEQYF
d_call: NA; v_call: TRBV12-3/TRBV12-4; j_call: TRBJ1-2; clone_size: NA; cdr3_length: 12; cdr3_nt: TGTGCCAGCAGGGGACACGCCTATGGCTACACCTTC; cdr3_aa: CASRGHAYGYTF
d_call: TRBD1; v_call: TRBV7-2; j_call: TRBJ1-1; clone_size: NA; cdr3_length: 13; cdr3_nt: TGTGCCAGCACCCTGACAGGGCTCACTGAAGCTTTCTTT; cdr3_aa: CASTLTGLTEAFF
d_call: NA; v_call: TRBV4-3; j_call: TRBJ2-7; clone_size: NA; cdr3_length: 15; cdr3_nt: TGCGCCAGCAGCCAACATGTTGAAGGATTCAACGAGCAGTACTTC; cdr3_aa: CASSQHVEGFNEQYF
d_call: NA; v_call: TRBV4-3; j_call: TRBJ1-5; clone_size: NA; cdr3_length: 15; cdr3_nt: TGCGCCAGCAGCCGAGAACAGGGCCCCCTGTGGCCCCAGCATTTT; cdr3_aa: CASSREQGPLWPQHF
d_call: NA; v_call: TRBV5-4; j_call: TRBJ2-7; clone_size: NA; cdr3_length: 14; cdr3_nt: TGTGCCAGCAGCTTTGGGGGACCCACCTACGAGCAGTACTTC; cdr3_aa: CASSFGGPTYEQYF
d_call: TRBD1; v_call: TRBV19; j_call: TRBJ1-1; clone_size: few; cdr3_length: 14; cdr3_nt: TGTGCCAGTAGATTGACAGGGGGGAGTACTGAAGCTTTCTTT; cdr3_aa: CASRLTGGSTEAFF
d_call: NA; v_call: TRBV4-1; j_call: TRBJ2-7; clone_size: NA; cdr3_length: 13; cdr3_nt: TGCGCCAGCAGCCAAGAAACGGGGTCCGAGCAGTACTTC; cdr3_aa: CASSQETGSEQYF
d_call: NA; v_call: TRBV3-1; j_call: TRBJ2-1; clone_size: NA; cdr3_length: 14; cdr3_nt: TGTGCCAGCAGCCAAGCTTCCCGGGACAATGAGCAGTTCTTC; cdr3_aa: CASSQASRDNEQFF
d_call: TRBD1; v_call: TRBV7-7; j_call: TRBJ2-7; clone_size: once; cdr3_length: 15; cdr3_nt: TGTGCTAGCAGCTCAGGGACAGGCCCCTTCTACGAGCAGTACTTC; cdr3_aa: CASSSGTGPFYEQYF
d_call: NA; v_call: TRBV14; j_call: TRBJ1-2; clone_size: once; cdr3_length: 13; cdr3_nt: TGTGCCAGCAGCCAGGTGTTCTACTATGGCTACACCTTC; cdr3_aa: CASSQVFYYGYTF
d_call: NA; v_call: TRBV18; j_call: TRBJ2-1; clone_size: few; cdr3_length: 13; cdr3_nt: TGTGCCAGCTCACCAAGGGGTTACAATGAGCAGTTCTTC; cdr3_aa: CASSPRGYNEQFF
d_call: NA; v_call: TRBV30; j_call: TRBJ1-1; clone_size: NA; cdr3_length: 11; cdr3_nt: TGTGCCTGGGACCGGGGCACTGAAGCTTTCTTT; cdr3_aa: CAWDRGTEAFF
d_call: TRBD1; v_call: TRBV20-1; j_call: TRBJ2-1; clone_size: NA; cdr3_length: 12; cdr3_nt: TGCAGTGCCGGACAGGGGTCGGCCTTGTTATTCTTC; cdr3_aa: CSAGQGSALLFF
d_call: TRBD1; v_call: TRBV28; j_call: TRBJ2-7; clone_size: NA; cdr3_length: 16; cdr3_nt: TGTGCCAGCAGTTCCTACCGGACAGGGGGCTTCTACGAGCAGTACTTC; cdr3_aa: CASSSYRTGGFYEQYF
d_call: NA; v_call: TRBV20-1; j_call: TRBJ2-3; clone_size: NA; cdr3_length: 14; cdr3_nt: TGCAGTGCTACGTTCGGAGCGAACACAGATACGCAGTATTTT; cdr3_aa: CSATFGANTDTQYF
d_call: TRBD2; v_call: TRBV5-4; j_call: TRBJ2-5; clone_size: NA; cdr3_length: 15; cdr3_nt: TGTGCCAGCAGCCCCGGAACCACTAGCGACGAGACCCAGTACTTC; cdr3_aa: CASSPGTTSDETQYF
d_call: NA; v_call: TRBV2; j_call: TRBJ2-3; clone_size: few; cdr3_length: 11; cdr3_nt: TGTGCCAGCAGCTTCACAGATACGCAGTATTTT; cdr3_aa: CASSFTDTQYF
d_call: TRBD2; v_call: TRBV3-1; j_call: TRBJ2-3; clone_size: once; cdr3_length: 16; cdr3_nt: TGTGCCAGCAGCCGCCTCAGCGGGGGGAGCACAGATACGCAGTATTTT; cdr3_aa: CASSRLSGGSTDTQYF
d_call: TRBD1; v_call: TRBV20-1; j_call: TRBJ2-1; clone_size: NA; cdr3_length: 13; cdr3_nt: TGCAGTGCTGCGGACAGGGGGTCGGGTGAGCAGTTCTTC; cdr3_aa: CSAADRGSGEQFF
d_call: NA; v_call: TRBV19; j_call: TRBJ1-5; clone_size: NA; cdr3_length: 15; cdr3_nt: TGTGCCAGTAGTATTGTCCCCCCGGGGCGTCAGCCCCAGCATTTT; cdr3_aa: CASSIVPPGRQPQHF
d_call: NA; v_call: TRBV19; j_call: TRBJ1-2; clone_size: NA; cdr3_length: 12; cdr3_nt: TGTGCCAGTAGCATTGGGTTCGACGGCTACACCTTC; cdr3_aa: CASSIGFDGYTF
d_call: TRBD2; v_call: TRBV29-1; j_call: TRBJ2-3; clone_size: NA; cdr3_length: 16; cdr3_nt: TGCAGCGTTGACGTCCTAGGGAGGGTCGGCGGAGATACGCAGTATTTT; cdr3_aa: CSVDVLGRVGGDTQYF
d_call: NA; v_call: TRBV10-3; j_call: TRBJ2-5; clone_size: NA; cdr3_length: 16; cdr3_nt: TGTGCCATCAGTGAGTCCATCCAGGGGCCAAGGGAGACCCAGTACTTC; cdr3_aa: CAISESIQGPRETQYF
d_call: NA; v_call: TRBV11-2; j_call: TRBJ1-1; clone_size: once; cdr3_length: 14; cdr3_nt: TGTGCCACCCATCCGACAGGCCTGAACGCTGAAGCTTTCTTT; cdr3_aa: CATHPTGLNAEAFF
d_call: NA; v_call: TRBV12-3/TRBV12-4; j_call: TRBJ1-4; clone_size: NA; cdr3_length: 15; cdr3_nt: TGTGCCAGCAGCCGCACAGCTACAACTAATGAAAAACTGTTTTTT; cdr3_aa: CASSRTATTNEKLFF
d_call: TRBD2; v_call: TRBV29-1; j_call: TRBJ2-4; clone_size: NA; cdr3_length: 13; cdr3_nt: TGCAGCGCCCAGACTAGCGGGGGAAACATTCAGTACTTC; cdr3_aa: CSAQTSGGNIQYF
d_call: TRBD1; v_call: TRBV11-2; j_call: TRBJ1-4; clone_size: NA; cdr3_length: 15; cdr3_nt: TGTGCCAGCAGCTCCCAGGGGGCCTGGGATGAAAAACTGTTTTTT; cdr3_aa: CASSSQGAWDEKLFF
d_call: NA; v_call: TRBV28; j_call: TRBJ2-7; clone_size: NA; cdr3_length: 14; cdr3_nt: TGTGCCAGCAGTTCTCAACAGGGATACTACGAGCAGTACTTC; cdr3_aa: CASSSQQGYYEQYF
d_call: TRBD2; v_call: TRBV28; j_call: TRBJ2-5; clone_size: NA; cdr3_length: 17; cdr3_nt: TGTGCCAGCAGTCCCTACCTCGGACTAGCGGGAGACGAGACCCAGTACTTC; cdr3_aa: CASSPYLGLAGDETQYF
d_call: TRBD2; v_call: TRBV30; j_call: TRBJ2-5; clone_size: NA; cdr3_length: 15; cdr3_nt: TGTGCCTGGAGTGTTAAGCGGGGTCCGGGGTGGACCCAGTACTTC; cdr3_aa: CAWSVKRGPGWTQYF
d_call: NA; v_call: TRBV18; j_call: TRBJ1-2; clone_size: NA; cdr3_length: 15; cdr3_nt: TGTGCCAGCTCCGCCTCCGGGACGCGATCCTATGGCTACACCTTC; cdr3_aa: CASSASGTRSYGYTF
d_call: NA; v_call: TRBV12-3/TRBV12-4; j_call: TRBJ1-1; clone_size: NA; cdr3_length: 15; cdr3_nt: TGTGCCAGCAGTTTGGGAGTCAGGGGAGGCACTGAAGCTTTCTTT; cdr3_aa: CASSLGVRGGTEAFF
d_call: TRBD2; v_call: TRBV7-9; j_call: TRBJ2-5; clone_size: NA; cdr3_length: 17; cdr3_nt: TGTGCCAGCAGCTTAAGACTAGCGGGGGGAAACCAAGAGACCCAGTACTTC; cdr3_aa: CASSLRLAGGNQETQYF
d_call: NA; v_call: TRBV6-5; j_call: TRBJ1-2; clone_size: NA; cdr3_length: 14; cdr3_nt: TGTGCCAGCAGTTACTCAGGGAATAACTATGGCTACACCTTC; cdr3_aa: CASSYSGNNYGYTF
d_call: NA; v_call: TRBV29-1; j_call: TRBJ1-2; clone_size: NA; cdr3_length: 11; cdr3_nt: TGCAGCGTTTTACAGAACTATGGCTACACCTTC; cdr3_aa: CSVLQNYGYTF